The 10 T cell receptor beta chains presented below share a single source sample, sequenced in a study of CD8+ T cells in alopecia areata. Treatment of the sample: oral pan-JAK inhibitor, 5-10 mg twice daily. Extracted RNA was reverse transcribed into cDNA, the sequencing template. Using immunoSEQ multiplex PCR, the repertoire was profiled, and TCRdb retains in-frame clones only, with some absent. This sample has over 150,000 clones; roughly three fifths occur once, and the top ten carry 3.3%. The sequenced sample was CD4+ T cells sorted from blood, obtained at week 4, from a patient treated with tofacitinib. The receptors stem from a human donor with alopecia areata.

This chain uses TRBV7-6 with TRBJ2-1; D might be TRBD2 (6 bases). There are 16 residues in the CDR3. Trimming stripped 5 bases from V and 8 bases from J, with 22 bases between. Looked up from germline, CDR1 is SGHVS and CDR2 is FNYEAQ. CDR3 region: CASSKNPGLAADEQFF. CDR3 DNA sequence: TGTGCCAGCAGCAAAAACCCGGGACTCGCGGCCGATGAGCAGTTCTTC.

The chain couples TRBV6-5 to TRBJ2-3; D is possibly TRBD2 (6 bases). Germline V lookup: CDR1 MNHEY, CDR2 SVGAGI. This CDR3 has 13 residues. V was clipped by 8 bases and J by 4 bases, with 13 bases between them. The DNA of the CDR3 is TGTGCCAGCGCCGAGCCGGGGGCAGATACGCAGTATTTT. This encodes CASAEPGADTQYF.

This clone has only one observation. V gene TRBV30 combines with J gene TRBJ1-2; tentatively, D is TRBD1 (5 bases). CDR1 and CDR2 from the germline V gene are GTSNPN and SVGIG (reference sequence). Trimming took off 5 bases at V and 3 bases at J, with 13 bases between the two ends. The CDR3 loop spans 13 amino acids. CDR3: CAWVPGGDYGYTF. DNA for the CDR3: TGTGCCTGGGTCCCCGGGGGAGACTATGGCTACACCTTC.

This clone was picked up a small number of times. This chain uses TRBV15 with TRBJ2-3; D might be TRBD1 or TRBD2, each matching 5 bases. Trimming left V 1 base short and J 3 bases short, with 8 bases between. Germline V CDR1 and CDR2: LNHNV, YYDKDF (reference sequence). The CDR3 totals 14 residues. This CDR3 reads CATSRGDRTDTQYF. DNA for the CDR3: TGTGCCACCAGCAGAGGGGACCGAACAGATACGCAGTATTTT.

This clone has only a few counts. V usage is TRBV5-6 and J usage is TRBJ1-2; D is unresolved. The CDR3 is made up of 12 amino acids. The V end lost 4 bases, the J end lost 2 bases, and 6 bases lay between the germline ends. The V gene's germline CDR1 is SGHDT and CDR2 YYEEEE. The CDR3 DNA follows: TGTGCCAGCAGCAGGGAAAACTATGGCTACACCTTC. As protein: CASSRENYGYTF.

The gene calls are TRBV6-5 and TRBJ1-6; unclear D gene. Per germline, CDR1 MNHEY and CDR2 SVGAGI. This CDR3 has 14 residues. Trimming removed 8 bases from V and 7 bases from J, with 15 bases in between. The CDR3 protein is CASARGEGNSPLHF. As DNA, the CDR3 is TGTGCCAGCGCACGCGGCGAGGGAAATTCACCCCTCCACTTT.

The chain employs TRBV5-1 and TRBJ1-2; D remains unclear. Trimming took off 2 bases at V and 8 bases at J, with 13 bases between the two ends. The CDR3 is 13 residues long. Germline lookup yields CDR1 SGHRS and CDR2 YFSETQ. The CDR3 loop is CASSLFSGEGYTF. DNA of the CDR3: TGCGCCAGCAGCTTATTTAGCGGCGAGGGCTACACCTTC.

The chain carries TRBV6-1 and TRBJ1-6; D call uncertain. The length of the CDR3 is 12 residues. Looked up from germline, CDR1 is MNHNS and CDR2 is SASEGT. V gave up 5 bases and J gave up 9 bases, with 8 bases separating them. CDR3 protein: CASSPNSSPLHF. Here the CDR3 DNA reads TGTGCCAGCAGTCCAAACAGTTCACCCCTCCACTTT.

V and J are TRBV5-1 and TRBJ1-4; 7 nucleotides agree with TRBD1. V trimming: 4 bases; J trimming: 4 bases; junction bases outside the gene matches: 4. The CDR3 consists of 14 residues. CDR1 and CDR2 (germline): SGHRS, YFSETQ. The CDR3 region is CASSRTGFNEKLFF. CDR3 sequence (DNA): TGCGCCAGCAGCCGGACAGGCTTTAATGAAAAACTGTTTTTT.

This chain's CDR3 is CASSQGGTGGVLRNTGELFF. CDR3 nucleotide sequence: TGCGCCAGCAGCCAAGGAGGTACAGGGGGCGTCCTGAGGAACACCGGGGAGCTGTTTTTT. The chain has TRBV4-1 and TRBJ2-2; 9 bases fit TRBD1. Germline V gene lookup returns CDR1 MGHRA and CDR2 YSYEKL. This CDR3 contains 20 residues. V was clipped by 1 base and J by 1 base; unmatched bases: 13.